Listed below are T cell receptor beta chains from one sample, sequenced in a study of early T cells in non-severe SARS-CoV-2 infection. MiXCR, applied by TCRdb to the 5' RACE reads, yields one record per CDR3 protein. The table records approximately 76,000 distinct CDR3 sequences, approximately 12% of them present only once. Source material: whole blood. All receptors come from an adult who was a healthcare worker with PCR-confirmed SARS-CoV-2 infection or an uninfected control (not recorded which). The CDR3 runs from the conserved cysteine through the conserved F or W. Each record gives: J gene, D gene, V gene, clone size, CDR3 protein, CDR3 DNA. D genes are given only for firm matches. The size of a clone is reported for some rows only, either as once, few or many, or as a class for expanded clones.

j_call: TRBJ1-5
d_call: -
v_call: TRBV7-2
clone_size: many
cdr3_aa: CASSQYDQPQHF
cdr3_nt: TGTGCCAGCAGTCAATATGATCAGCCCCAGCATTTT

j_call: TRBJ2-7
d_call: -
v_call: TRBV27
clone_size: few
cdr3_aa: CASSLSYSTYEQYF
cdr3_nt: TGTGCCAGCAGTTTGTCCTACTCTACCTACGAGCAGTACTTC

j_call: TRBJ1-2
d_call: -
v_call: TRBV12-3/TRBV12-4
clone_size: once
cdr3_aa: CASRRAVNYGYTF
cdr3_nt: TGTGCCAGCAGAAGGGCCGTTAACTATGGCTACACCTTC

j_call: TRBJ1-1
d_call: -
v_call: TRBV29-1
clone_size: many
cdr3_aa: CSIRRVGDTEAFF
cdr3_nt: TGCAGTATCCGTAGAGTGGGGGACACTGAAGCTTTCTTT

j_call: TRBJ2-7
d_call: TRBD2
v_call: TRBV4-3
clone_size: many
cdr3_aa: CASSQEFGLAGEQYF
cdr3_nt: TGCGCCAGCAGCCAAGAATTCGGACTAGCGGGGGAGCAGTACTTC

j_call: TRBJ2-1
d_call: -
v_call: TRBV28
clone_size: few
cdr3_aa: CASSQRTTWVDEQFF
cdr3_nt: TGTGCCAGCAGTCAGCGGACCACTTGGGTAGATGAGCAGTTCTTC

j_call: TRBJ1-5
d_call: TRBD1
v_call: TRBV12-3/TRBV12-4
clone_size: many
cdr3_aa: CASSLVGQNQPQHF
cdr3_nt: TGTGCCAGCAGTTTAGTGGGACAGAATCAGCCCCAGCATTTT

j_call: TRBJ1-2
d_call: -
v_call: TRBV6-5
clone_size: -
cdr3_aa: CASSYGSGQYGYTF
cdr3_nt: TGTGCCAGCAGTTACGGATCAGGGCAATATGGCTACACCTTC

j_call: TRBJ1-1
d_call: -
v_call: TRBV28
clone_size: few
cdr3_aa: CASSSSPIGEAFF
cdr3_nt: TGTGCCAGCAGTTCCTCCCCAATCGGGGAAGCTTTCTTT

j_call: TRBJ2-2
d_call: TRBD2
v_call: TRBV4-1
clone_size: many
cdr3_aa: CASSQGTGVPERGRNTGELFF
cdr3_nt: TGCGCCAGCAGCCAAGGGACTGGGGTGCCCGAGCGGGGAAGGAACACCGGGGAGCTGTTTTTT

j_call: TRBJ2-3
d_call: -
v_call: TRBV2
clone_size: many
cdr3_aa: CASKYGGTDTQYF
cdr3_nt: TGTGCCAGCAAATACGGAGGGACAGATACGCAGTATTTT

j_call: TRBJ2-4
d_call: TRBD2
v_call: TRBV27
clone_size: -
cdr3_aa: CANLLPDSGSAKNIQYF
cdr3_nt: TGTGCCAACCTCCTCCCCGATAGCGGGAGTGCCAAAAACATTCAGTACTTC

j_call: TRBJ1-6
d_call: -
v_call: TRBV5-6
clone_size: few
cdr3_aa: CASSLAAGWVPPLHF
cdr3_nt: TGTGCCAGCAGCTTGGCAGCCGGTTGGGTCCCACCCCTCCACTTT

j_call: TRBJ2-1
d_call: -
v_call: TRBV10-2
clone_size: -
cdr3_aa: CASSEQPLNEQFF
cdr3_nt: TGCGCCAGCAGTGAACAGCCTTTGAATGAGCAGTTCTTC

j_call: TRBJ2-1
d_call: -
v_call: TRBV5-1
clone_size: many
cdr3_aa: CASSLGQGLNEQFF
cdr3_nt: TGCGCCAGCAGCTTGGGACAGGGACTTAATGAGCAGTTCTTC

j_call: TRBJ1-2
d_call: -
v_call: TRBV7-2
clone_size: few
cdr3_aa: CASSPNQPLGYGYTF
cdr3_nt: TGTGCCAGCAGCCCCAACCAGCCCCTAGGCTATGGCTACACCTTC

j_call: TRBJ1-5
d_call: -
v_call: TRBV7-2
clone_size: many
cdr3_aa: CASSLVVGPNQPQHF
cdr3_nt: TGTGCCAGCAGCTTAGTTGTAGGGCCCAATCAGCCCCAGCATTTT

j_call: TRBJ2-1
d_call: -
v_call: TRBV12-3/TRBV12-4
clone_size: many
cdr3_aa: CASSPDAANEQFF
cdr3_nt: TGTGCCAGCAGCCCCGACGCAGCTAATGAGCAGTTCTTC

j_call: TRBJ2-1
d_call: -
v_call: TRBV7-9
clone_size: few
cdr3_aa: CASSLADSGDYNERFF
cdr3_nt: TGTGCCAGCAGCTTAGCGGATAGCGGAGACTACAATGAGCGGTTCTTC

j_call: TRBJ2-7
d_call: TRBD2
v_call: TRBV28
clone_size: -
cdr3_aa: CASSFLADSYEQYF
cdr3_nt: TGTGCCAGCAGTTTCCTAGCGGACTCCTACGAGCAGTACTTC

j_call: TRBJ1-2
d_call: TRBD1
v_call: TRBV28
clone_size: many
cdr3_aa: CASSPPTGVYGYTF
cdr3_nt: TGTGCCAGCAGTCCACCGACAGGGGTCTATGGCTACACCTTC

j_call: TRBJ2-7
d_call: -
v_call: TRBV28
clone_size: few
cdr3_aa: CASSLPPGPKPYEQYF
cdr3_nt: TGTGCCAGCAGTTTACCCCCGGGCCCCAAACCCTACGAGCAGTACTTC

j_call: TRBJ1-1
d_call: -
v_call: TRBV28
clone_size: many
cdr3_aa: CASSLAGEDTEAFF
cdr3_nt: TGTGCCAGCAGTTTAGCGGGGGAGGACACTGAAGCTTTCTTT

j_call: TRBJ2-7
d_call: -
v_call: TRBV7-6
clone_size: many
cdr3_aa: CASSLGGRTWKAYEQYF
cdr3_nt: TGTGCCAGCAGCTTAGGTGGCCGGACATGGAAAGCCTACGAGCAGTACTTC

j_call: TRBJ2-1
d_call: -
v_call: TRBV18
clone_size: many
cdr3_aa: CASTQRPNEQFF
cdr3_nt: TGTGCCAGCACCCAGCGTCCTAATGAGCAGTTCTTC

j_call: TRBJ2-5
d_call: TRBD1
v_call: TRBV5-1
clone_size: many
cdr3_aa: CASSLGDSQETQYF
cdr3_nt: TGCGCCAGCAGCTTGGGGGACAGCCAAGAGACCCAGTACTTC

j_call: TRBJ2-2
d_call: TRBD1
v_call: TRBV28
clone_size: many
cdr3_aa: CASSFTGDTGELFF
cdr3_nt: TGTGCCAGCAGTTTCACAGGGGACACCGGGGAGCTGTTTTTT

j_call: TRBJ1-2
d_call: TRBD1
v_call: TRBV19
clone_size: many
cdr3_aa: CASSIIGQEGLGYGYTF
cdr3_nt: TGTGCCAGTAGTATAATCGGACAGGAGGGATTGGGCTATGGCTACACCTTC

j_call: TRBJ1-6
d_call: -
v_call: TRBV20-1
clone_size: many
cdr3_aa: CSARDLLGSLSSASGQGSSPLHF
cdr3_nt: TGCAGTGCTAGAGATTTGTTAGGCTCTTTGTCTTCTGCTTCAGGGCAGGGCAGTTCACCCCTCCACTTT

j_call: TRBJ2-1
d_call: -
v_call: TRBV9
clone_size: -
cdr3_aa: CASSVSAGSYNEQFF
cdr3_nt: TGTGCCAGCAGCGTTTCAGCGGGCTCCTACAATGAGCAGTTCTTC

j_call: TRBJ2-7
d_call: TRBD1
v_call: TRBV7-9
clone_size: many
cdr3_aa: CASSSFRQGVATSYEQYF
cdr3_nt: TGTGCCAGCAGCTCTTTCCGACAGGGGGTCGCCACGTCCTACGAGCAGTACTTC

j_call: TRBJ2-7
d_call: TRBD2
v_call: TRBV6-5
clone_size: -
cdr3_aa: CASSRGNAGLVIYEQYF
cdr3_nt: TGTGCCAGCAGCCGAGGAAACGCGGGACTAGTAATCTACGAGCAGTACTTC

j_call: TRBJ1-1
d_call: TRBD1
v_call: TRBV27
clone_size: many
cdr3_aa: CASSLKGARGTEAFF
cdr3_nt: TGTGCCAGCAGTCTAAAGGGGGCGCGTGGCACTGAAGCTTTCTTT

j_call: TRBJ1-1
d_call: TRBD1
v_call: TRBV20-1
clone_size: few
cdr3_aa: CSARDLRVTGGFTEAFF
cdr3_nt: TGCAGTGCTAGAGATCTAAGGGTGACAGGGGGTTTCACTGAAGCTTTCTTT

j_call: TRBJ2-4
d_call: TRBD1
v_call: TRBV5-1
clone_size: many
cdr3_aa: CASSQGQGNIQYF
cdr3_nt: TGCGCCAGCAGCCAGGGACAGGGGAACATTCAGTACTTC

j_call: TRBJ1-4
d_call: -
v_call: TRBV12-3/TRBV12-4
clone_size: many
cdr3_aa: CASRRGGGNEKLFF
cdr3_nt: TGTGCCAGCAGAAGGGGGGGCGGAAATGAAAAACTGTTTTTT

j_call: TRBJ2-7
d_call: -
v_call: TRBV4-3
clone_size: few
cdr3_aa: CASSPTVGYEQYF
cdr3_nt: TGCGCCAGCAGCCCCACGGTAGGCTACGAGCAGTACTTC

j_call: TRBJ2-5
d_call: TRBD1
v_call: TRBV18
clone_size: many
cdr3_aa: CASSPGQKETQYF
cdr3_nt: TGTGCCAGCTCACCGGGACAGAAGGAGACCCAGTACTTC

j_call: TRBJ1-5
d_call: -
v_call: TRBV12-5
clone_size: many
cdr3_aa: CASAPIFNGVLSNQPQHF
cdr3_nt: TGTGCTAGTGCCCCCATTTTCAACGGGGTACTTAGCAATCAGCCCCAGCATTTT

j_call: TRBJ1-5
d_call: TRBD1
v_call: TRBV2
clone_size: many
cdr3_aa: CASRETGDQPQHF
cdr3_nt: TGTGCCAGCAGGGAGACAGGGGATCAGCCCCAGCATTTT

j_call: TRBJ2-1
d_call: -
v_call: TRBV7-2
clone_size: many
cdr3_aa: CASSPQVGGSYNEQFF
cdr3_nt: TGTGCCAGCAGCCCCCAGGTCGGCGGATCCTACAATGAGCAGTTCTTC

j_call: TRBJ2-1
d_call: TRBD1
v_call: TRBV11-3
clone_size: few
cdr3_aa: CASSTTGSRNEQFF
cdr3_nt: TGTGCCAGCAGCACGACAGGGAGTCGGAATGAGCAGTTCTTC

j_call: TRBJ1-2
d_call: TRBD1
v_call: TRBV20-1
clone_size: many
cdr3_aa: CSAREGTGTGYTF
cdr3_nt: TGCAGTGCTAGAGAAGGGACAGGGACCGGCTACACCTTC